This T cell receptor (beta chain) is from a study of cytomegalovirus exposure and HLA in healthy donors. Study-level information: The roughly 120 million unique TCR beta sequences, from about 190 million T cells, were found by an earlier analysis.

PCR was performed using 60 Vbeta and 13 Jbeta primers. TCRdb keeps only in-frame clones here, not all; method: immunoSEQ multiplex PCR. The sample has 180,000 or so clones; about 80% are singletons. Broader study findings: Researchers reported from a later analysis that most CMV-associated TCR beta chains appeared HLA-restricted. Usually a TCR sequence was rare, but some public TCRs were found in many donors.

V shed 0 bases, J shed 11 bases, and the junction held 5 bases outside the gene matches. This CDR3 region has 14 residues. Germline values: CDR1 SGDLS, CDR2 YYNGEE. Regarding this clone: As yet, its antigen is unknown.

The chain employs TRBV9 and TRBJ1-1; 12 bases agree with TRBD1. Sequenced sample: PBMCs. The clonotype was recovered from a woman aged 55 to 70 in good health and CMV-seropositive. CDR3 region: CASSVGGQGASAFF. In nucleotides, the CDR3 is TGTGCCAGCAGCGTAGGGGGACAGGGGGCATCGGCTTTCTTT.